Below are 25 T cell receptor beta chains sequenced from a single sample in a study of OX40 agonist ivuxolimab in advanced cancers. Assay used: immunoSEQ multiplex PCR; TCRdb lists only in-frame clones, some missing. The table records about 20,000 clones, about 80% of them present only once. Sequencing used CD4+ or CD8+ T cells sorted from blood, obtained in a trial of the OX40 agonist ivuxolimab. The source is an adult with an advanced solid tumor such as melanoma, head and neck, liver or kidney cancer.

V usage is TRBV2 and J usage is TRBJ2-7, with D hard to call. Germline CDR1 and CDR2: SNHLY and FYNNEI. The CDR3 is made up of 12 amino acids. Trimming shortened V by 6 bases and J by 2 bases, and 8 bases separated the two germline ends. CDR3 DNA: TGTGCCAGCAGCCCAGCCCCCTACGAGCAGTACTTC. Translating it yields CASSPAPYEQYF.

The rearrangement uses TRBV2 and TRBJ1-4, with 7 bases aligning to TRBD1. The CDR3 loop spans 16 amino acids. Germline trimming cut 3 bases from V and 2 bases from J; bases unmatched to any gene: 6. Germline V gene data show CDR1 as SNHLY and CDR2 as FYNNEI. The CDR3 nucleotides are TGTGCCAGCAGTGAGTCAGGGGGGAACACTAATGAAAAACTGTTTTTT. This encodes CASSESGGNTNEKLFF.

The chain is built from TRBV7-3 and TRBJ2-2, with a tentative D call TRBD1 (5 bases). Between the trimmed V and J ends, which lost 0 bases and 7 bases, there was a span of 12 bases. Per germline, CDR1 SGHTA and CDR2 FQGTGA. This CDR3 has 15 amino acids. The DNA of the CDR3 is TGTGCCAGCAGCTTAACACCAGGGTGGGGCGGGGAGCTGTTTTTT. Translated, it gives CASSLTPGWGGELFF.

The V call is TRBV25-1, the J call TRBJ1-1; TRBD1 is a possible D gene (6 bases). Germline CDR1 is MGHDK and CDR2 is SYGVNS. V dropped 1 base and J dropped 2 bases, with 11 bases sitting between them. This CDR3 is 15 amino acids long. The CDR3 DNA follows: TGTGCCAGCAGTGAATCCGTGGGGGGCAACACTGAAGCTTTCTTT. This sequence encodes CASSESVGGNTEAFF.

This chain uses TRBV19 with TRBJ2-1; 14 nucleotides line up with TRBD2. Germline CDR1 reads LNHDA; CDR2 reads SQIVND (reference sequence). V dropped 1 base and J dropped 7; count of bases not matched to a gene: 0. The CDR3 is made up of 15 amino acids. CDR3 loop: CASSIGLAGGNEQFF. The CDR3 DNA is TGTGCCAGTAGTATAGGACTAGCGGGGGGGAATGAGCAGTTCTTC. The full variable domain, its missing parts supplied by reference TRBV19 and TRBJ2-1, is DGGITQSPKYLFRKEGQNVTLSCEQNLNHDAMYWYRQDPGQGLRLIYYSQIVNDFQKGDIAEGYSVSREKKESFPLTVTSAQKNPTAFYLCASSIGLAGGNEQFFGPGTRLTVL.

The chain has TRBV5-1 and TRBJ2-7; 8 bases align to TRBD1. Trimming cost V 2 bases and J 2 bases; bases outside gene matches: 3. Germline V CDR1 and CDR2: SGHRS, YFSETQ. The CDR3 totals 14 residues. The CDR3 protein is CASSFGTGTYEQYF. The CDR3 DNA reads TGCGCCAGCAGCTTCGGGACAGGTACCTACGAGCAGTACTTC.

The chain links TRBV6-1 to TRBJ1-4; 7 bases line up with TRBD1. Germline V gives CDR1 MNHNS, CDR2 SASEGT. Trimming took 2 bases from V and 8 from J; bases not matched to a gene: 8. The CDR3 runs 15 residues. The chain's CDR3 is CASSENEGAKEKLFF. The CDR3 nucleotides are TGTGCCAGCAGTGAAAATGAGGGGGCGAAAGAAAAACTGTTTTTT.

The chain combines TRBV27 with TRBJ2-3; D is unclear. There are 14 residues in the CDR3. Trimming stripped 3 bases from V and 0 bases from J, with 7 bases between. Per the germline V gene, CDR1 is MNHEY and CDR2 is SMNVEV (reference sequence). CDR3 loop: CASSFAFSTDTQYF. CDR3 bases: TGTGCCAGCAGTTTCGCATTTAGCACAGATACGCAGTATTTT.

This clone has a single count. This chain joins TRBV28 and TRBJ2-7; D not resolved. The V and J ends lost 5 bases and 9 bases respectively, with 17 bases between them. This CDR3 comprises 13 residues. CDR1 and CDR2 (germline): MDHEN, SYDVKM. The CDR3 sequence: CASSTLTQAGQYF. The CDR3 coding sequence is TGTGCCAGCAGTACCCTGACCCAGGCCGGGCAGTACTTC.

The chain couples TRBV7-9 to TRBJ2-5; unclear D gene. Trimming took off 3 bases at V and 5 bases at J, with 13 bases between the two ends. The V gene's germline CDR1 is SEHNR and CDR2 FQNEAQ (reference sequence). The length of the CDR3 is 14 residues. CDR3 residues: CASSLGRVGETQYF. CDR3 coding DNA: TGTGCCAGCAGCTTGGGTCGGGTCGGGGAGACCCAGTACTTC.

The CDR3 sequence is CASSLKPGHQNTEAFF. CDR3 DNA: TGCGCCAGCAGCTTGAAACCGGGACATCAGAACACTGAAGCTTTCTTT. The J gene is TRBJ1-1, the V gene TRBV5-1; perhaps TRBD1 as D (6 bases). The CDR3 covers 16 residues. Trimming removed 1 base from V and 1 base from J, with 14 bases in between. Germline CDR1 is SGHRS and CDR2 is YFSETQ.

The rearrangement uses TRBV5-1 and TRBJ2-7; TRBD1 aligns across 9 bases. The germline gives CDR1 SGHRS, CDR2 YFSETQ. V shed 3 bases, J shed 4 bases, and the junction held 14 bases outside the gene matches. The CDR3 runs 17 residues. The DNA of the CDR3 is TGCGCCAGCAGCTCCGCCCCAATGGGACAGGGATTTTACGAGCAGTACTTC. Translated, it gives CASSSAPMGQGFYEQYF.

The chain employs TRBV7-3 and TRBJ2-1; D possibly corresponds to TRBD1 (5 bases). The CDR3 is 16 amino acids. The germline V and J ends were trimmed by 2 bases and 4 bases, with 15 bases remaining between them. The germline gives CDR1 SGHTA, CDR2 FQGTGA. The CDR3 sequence: CASSLLTSGLYNEQFF. The CDR3 DNA reads TGTGCCAGCAGCTTACTGACTTCAGGGCTTTACAATGAGCAGTTCTTC. The full variable domain, completed using reference TRBV7-3 and TRBJ2-1, is GAGVSQTPSNKVTEKGKYVELRCDPISGHTALYWYRQSLGQGPEFLIYFQGTGAADDSGLPNDRFFAVRPEGSVSTLKIQRTERGDSAVYLCASSLLTSGLYNEQFFGPGTRLTVL.

In its sample, this clone was seen once. The rearrangement uses TRBV27 and TRBJ1-1, with D perhaps matching TRBD1 (5 bases). This CDR3 spans 14 amino acids. V was trimmed by 5 bases and J by 1 base, leaving 11 bases between them. Germline V gene data show CDR1 as MNHEY and CDR2 as SMNVEV (reference sequence). The CDR3, as DNA: TGTGCCAGCAGTCCCCTTAGGGGGAACACTGAAGCTTTCTTT. It specifies CASSPLRGNTEAFF.

CDR3 protein: CASSPTVYEQYF. The CDR3 DNA reads TGTGCCAGCTCACCGACAGTTTACGAGCAGTACTTC. The chain combines TRBV18 with TRBJ2-7; a weak D match, TRBD1 (5 bases). Germline CDR1 reads KGHSH; CDR2 reads LQKENI. Deletions cut 3 bases from V and 4 bases from J, with 7 bases between. The CDR3 covers 12 residues.

By its share, this clone is medium-sized. V usage is TRBV27 and J usage is TRBJ2-5; TRBD2 matches 8 bases. The CDR3 totals 16 residues. Germline V lookup: CDR1 MNHEY, CDR2 SMNVEV (reference sequence). V trimming: 1 base; J trimming: 2 bases; junction bases outside the gene matches: 6. The CDR3 DNA is TGTGCCAGCAGTTTATACCAGCGGGGGTTACAAGAGACCCAGTACTTC. It yields the protein CASSLYQRGLQETQYF.

The J gene is TRBJ2-5, the V gene TRBV5-6, with D hard to call. V gave up 1 base and J gave up 4 bases, with 5 bases separating them. CDR1 is SGHDT, CDR2 YYEEEE, per germline. The CDR3 length is 12 residues. CDR3 sequence: CASSLWGETQYF. The CDR3 DNA follows: TGTGCCAGCAGCTTGTGGGGAGAGACCCAGTACTTC.

The chain recombines TRBV9 with TRBJ2-3, with TRBD2 matching over 11 bases. With 0 bases clipped from V and 8 bases from J, the junction kept 5 bases outside the gene matches. CDR3 length: 15 residues. Germline V lookup: CDR1 SGDLS, CDR2 YYNGEE. The CDR3 coding sequence is TGTGCCAGCAGCGTAGGTAGCGGGGGGGCGGGTACGCAGTATTTT. Protein sequence: CASSVGSGGAGTQYF.

The chain is built from TRBV30 and TRBJ2-7; D gene uncertain. The V and J ends lost 0 bases and 7 bases respectively, with 10 bases between them. Looked up from germline, CDR1 is GTSNPN and CDR2 is SVGIG (reference sequence). This CDR3 comprises 12 residues. This chain's CDR3 is CAWSVRRKEQYF. The CDR3 bases are TGTGCCTGGAGTGTACGGCGAAAAGAGCAGTACTTC.

The genes are TRBV4-1 and TRBJ2-3; 10 nucleotides align to TRBD1. Germline trimming cut 6 bases from V and 0 bases from J; bases unmatched to any gene: 3. The CDR3 is 15 residues long. CDR1 is MGHRA, CDR2 YSYEKL, per germline. The CDR3: CASSLDRGSTDTQYF. CDR3 in DNA: TGCGCCAGCAGTTTGGACAGGGGGAGCACAGATACGCAGTATTTT.

The V gene is TRBV7-6, the J gene TRBJ2-1; possibly TRBD2 for D (6 bases). CDR3 size: 17 residues. Trimming cost V 3 bases and J 5 bases, with 20 bases left between them. The V gene's germline CDR1 is SGHVS and CDR2 FNYEAQ. The CDR3 loop is CASSFWGEKRGDNEQFF. Written as DNA, the CDR3 is TGTGCCAGCAGCTTTTGGGGGGAAAAAAGGGGTGACAATGAGCAGTTCTTC.

The chain combines TRBV6-6 with TRBJ1-5, with D perhaps TRBD1 (5 bases). Trimming pared 3 bases from V and 0 bases from J, leaving 12 bases between. The CDR3 is 16 amino acids. Germline loops: CDR1 MNHNY, CDR2 SVGAGI (reference sequence). This chain's CDR3 is CASSYPTVYSNQPQHF. The CDR3 region has the DNA TGTGCCAGCAGTTATCCGACAGTGTATAGCAATCAGCCCCAGCATTTT.

The rearrangement joins TRBV4-1 to TRBJ1-5; possible D gene TRBD1, 6 bases. Trimming pared 0 bases from V and 1 base from J, leaving 13 bases between. The CDR3 spans 17 residues. CDR1 and CDR2 from the germline V gene are MGHRA and YSYEKL. In nucleotides, the CDR3 is TGCGCCAGCAGCCAAGATTCACAGGGAGGAAGCAATCAGCCCCAGCATTTT. Translated: CASSQDSQGGSNQPQHF.

This clone has a handful of counts. V gene TRBV7-6 combines with J gene TRBJ1-6, with 8 bases fitting TRBD1. Unmatched junction bases numbered 5, after V lost 5 bases and J lost 5 bases. Germline loops: CDR1 SGHVS, CDR2 FNYEAQ. This CDR3 region has 15 residues. The CDR3 here is CASSPRTGNNSPLHF. CDR3 DNA sequence: TGTGCCAGCAGCCCCCGGACAGGGAATAATTCACCCCTCCACTTT.

V usage is TRBV6-6 and J usage is TRBJ2-2, with D uncertain. Trimming pared 2 bases from V and 2 bases from J, leaving 3 bases between. The CDR3 runs 13 residues. Germline V gives CDR1 MNHNY, CDR2 SVGAGI (reference sequence). This chain's CDR3 is CASSYPNTGELFF. As DNA, the CDR3 is TGTGCCAGCAGTTACCCCAACACCGGGGAGCTGTTTTTT.